These T cell receptor beta chains were read from a single sample in a study of circulating and synovial CD4+ cells in juvenile arthritis. Using immunoSEQ multiplex PCR, the repertoire was profiled, and TCRdb retains in-frame clones only, with some absent. The table shows fewer than 35,000 clones, with just over 90% occurring only once. What was sequenced was CD4+ T cells from blood. The receptors derive from a human donor with juvenile idiopathic arthritis. Both conserved end residues are part of each CDR3. The D gene is left open where the match is weak. Clone size is stated in some rows and not others, as once, few, many or a class when expanded.

j_call: TRBJ1-2; d_call: -; v_call: TRBV2; clone_size: -; cdr3_aa: CASTNPGGADGYTF; cdr3_nt: TGTGCCAGCACCAACCCGGGGGGGGCAGATGGCTACACCTTC
j_call: TRBJ2-1; d_call: -; v_call: TRBV29-1; clone_size: -; cdr3_aa: CSVEGVGAFF; cdr3_nt: TGCAGCGTTGAAGGCGTGGGAGCGTTCTTC
j_call: TRBJ2-7; d_call: -; v_call: TRBV6-5; clone_size: -; cdr3_aa: CASSYSEGSSYEQYF; cdr3_nt: TGTGCCAGCAGTTACTCGGAAGGGAGCTCCTACGAGCAGTACTTC
j_call: TRBJ2-1; d_call: TRBD2; v_call: TRBV9; clone_size: -; cdr3_aa: CASSARLAELYNEQFF; cdr3_nt: TGTGCCAGCAGCGCCCGACTAGCGGAGCTCTACAATGAGCAGTTCTTC
j_call: TRBJ2-1; d_call: TRBD2; v_call: TRBV5-1; clone_size: -; cdr3_aa: CASSWGLAGPSYNEQFF; cdr3_nt: TGCGCCAGCAGCTGGGGACTAGCGGGGCCCTCCTACAATGAGCAGTTCTTC
j_call: TRBJ1-6; d_call: -; v_call: TRBV5-6; clone_size: -; cdr3_aa: CASSLKQAASSYNSPLHF; cdr3_nt: TGTGCCAGCAGCTTGAAACAGGCGGCGAGCTCCTATAATTCACCCCTCCACTTT
j_call: TRBJ1-1; d_call: TRBD1; v_call: TRBV18; clone_size: -; cdr3_aa: CASSPTGQGISGAFF; cdr3_nt: TGTGCCAGCTCACCAACCGGACAGGGGATTAGTGGAGCTTTCTTT
j_call: TRBJ2-2; d_call: TRBD2; v_call: TRBV5-4; clone_size: -; cdr3_aa: CASSLGTSAITGELFF; cdr3_nt: TGTGCCAGCAGCTTGGGGACTAGTGCAATCACCGGGGAGCTGTTTTTT
j_call: TRBJ1-1; d_call: -; v_call: TRBV7-2; clone_size: -; cdr3_aa: CASSFTVDTEAFF; cdr3_nt: TGTGCCAGCAGCTTCACGGTGGACACTGAAGCTTTCTTT
j_call: TRBJ2-5; d_call: -; v_call: TRBV5-5; clone_size: -; cdr3_aa: CASSLVAVVETQYF; cdr3_nt: TGTGCCAGCAGCTTGGTGGCGGTGGTGGAGACCCAGTACTTC
j_call: TRBJ1-6; d_call: -; v_call: TRBV11-2; clone_size: -; cdr3_aa: CASSLISGHRNSPLHF; cdr3_nt: TGTGCCAGCAGCTTAATATCCGGACACCGGAATTCACCCCTCCACTTT
j_call: TRBJ2-7; d_call: TRBD2; v_call: TRBV5-1; clone_size: -; cdr3_aa: CASSLKTSGLYEQYF; cdr3_nt: TGCGCCAGCAGCTTGAAAACTAGCGGTCTCTACGAGCAGTACTTC
j_call: TRBJ2-1; d_call: -; v_call: TRBV12-1; clone_size: -; cdr3_aa: CASSWGTSGSNEQFF; cdr3_nt: TGTGCCAGCAGCTGGGGGACTAGCGGGAGCAATGAGCAGTTCTTC
j_call: TRBJ2-1; d_call: TRBD2; v_call: TRBV9; clone_size: few; cdr3_aa: CASSPVPGLAGEGEQFF; cdr3_nt: TGTGCCAGCAGCCCCGTCCCAGGACTAGCGGGAGAGGGTGAGCAGTTCTTC
j_call: TRBJ2-1; d_call: TRBD2; v_call: TRBV7-2; clone_size: -; cdr3_aa: CASSPIPGLGSNEQFF; cdr3_nt: TGTGCCAGCAGCCCTATACCGGGACTAGGAAGCAATGAGCAGTTCTTC
j_call: TRBJ1-2; d_call: TRBD1; v_call: TRBV18; clone_size: -; cdr3_aa: CASSPNEGGDGYTF; cdr3_nt: TGTGCCAGCTCACCAAATGAAGGGGGCGATGGCTACACCTTC
j_call: TRBJ1-1; d_call: -; v_call: TRBV2; clone_size: -; cdr3_aa: CASSATQELNTEAFF; cdr3_nt: TGTGCCAGCAGTGCTACCCAGGAATTGAACACTGAAGCTTTCTTT
j_call: TRBJ1-4; d_call: -; v_call: TRBV19; clone_size: -; cdr3_aa: CASKFGRVDEKLFF; cdr3_nt: TGTGCCAGTAAGTTCGGCAGGGTTGATGAAAAACTGTTTTTT
j_call: TRBJ2-5; d_call: -; v_call: TRBV15; clone_size: -; cdr3_aa: CATSRDVGETQYF; cdr3_nt: TGTGCCACCAGCAGAGACGTGGGCGAGACCCAGTACTTC
j_call: TRBJ2-7; d_call: TRBD2; v_call: TRBV5-1; clone_size: once; cdr3_aa: CASSFGSGRAYEQYF; cdr3_nt: TGCGCCAGCAGCTTCGGTAGCGGGAGGGCCTACGAGCAGTACTTC
j_call: TRBJ2-1; d_call: -; v_call: TRBV4-1; clone_size: -; cdr3_aa: CASSQDNPLNGGAYNEQFF; cdr3_nt: TGCGCCAGCAGCCAAGATAACCCCCTTAACGGCGGGGCATACAATGAGCAGTTCTTC
j_call: TRBJ2-3; d_call: TRBD2; v_call: TRBV7-2; clone_size: -; cdr3_aa: CASSLGVGGPRTDTQYF; cdr3_nt: TGTGCCAGCAGCCTCGGGGTGGGAGGGCCACGCACAGATACGCAGTATTTT
j_call: TRBJ2-1; d_call: -; v_call: TRBV5-1; clone_size: -; cdr3_aa: CASSTGGETYNEQFF; cdr3_nt: TGCGCCAGCAGCACCGGAGGGGAGACCTACAATGAGCAGTTCTTC
j_call: TRBJ1-5; d_call: TRBD1; v_call: TRBV19; clone_size: -; cdr3_aa: CASSPRSRGINQPQHF; cdr3_nt: TGTGCCAGTAGTCCCCGGAGCAGGGGGATCAATCAGCCCCAGCATTTT
j_call: TRBJ1-5; d_call: TRBD1; v_call: TRBV28; clone_size: -; cdr3_aa: CASTPGGQNQPQHF; cdr3_nt: TGTGCCAGCACCCCAGGGGGACAGAATCAGCCCCAGCATTTT
j_call: TRBJ2-1; d_call: TRBD2; v_call: TRBV18; clone_size: -; cdr3_aa: CASSHGTSGGNEQFF; cdr3_nt: TGTGCCAGCTCACACGGGACTAGCGGTGGAAATGAGCAGTTCTTC
j_call: TRBJ1-5; d_call: TRBD1; v_call: TRBV28; clone_size: -; cdr3_aa: CASTSHRGSRNQPQHF; cdr3_nt: TGTGCCAGCACCTCACACAGGGGATCTCGCAATCAGCCCCAGCATTTT
j_call: TRBJ2-1; d_call: -; v_call: TRBV10-3; clone_size: -; cdr3_aa: CAITGGGAVEQFF; cdr3_nt: TGTGCCATCACGGGTGGAGGAGCCGTCGAGCAGTTCTTC
j_call: TRBJ1-2; d_call: TRBD1; v_call: TRBV25-1; clone_size: -; cdr3_aa: CASSGGTAYGYTF; cdr3_nt: TGTGCCAGCAGTGGCGGGACAGCCTATGGCTACACCTTC
j_call: TRBJ1-4; d_call: -; v_call: TRBV6-1; clone_size: -; cdr3_aa: CASRIRGTNEKLFF; cdr3_nt: TGTGCCAGCAGGATTCGGGGGACTAATGAAAAACTGTTTTTT
j_call: TRBJ2-1; d_call: TRBD2; v_call: TRBV28; clone_size: -; cdr3_aa: CAIYSGINNEQFF; cdr3_nt: TGTGCCATCTATAGCGGGATTAATAATGAGCAGTTCTTC
j_call: TRBJ2-5; d_call: -; v_call: TRBV18; clone_size: -; cdr3_aa: CASSLPGRTQYF; cdr3_nt: TGTGCCAGCTCACTCCCCGGGAGGACCCAGTACTTC
j_call: TRBJ2-1; d_call: TRBD1; v_call: TRBV5-1; clone_size: -; cdr3_aa: CASSLDATGVWEQFF; cdr3_nt: TGCGCCAGCAGCTTGGATGCGACAGGGGTCTGGGAGCAGTTCTTC
j_call: TRBJ2-1; d_call: TRBD1; v_call: TRBV11-2; clone_size: -; cdr3_aa: CASSPGQGNNEQFF; cdr3_nt: TGTGCCAGCAGCCCGGGACAGGGGAACAATGAGCAGTTCTTC
j_call: TRBJ2-2; d_call: -; v_call: TRBV28; clone_size: -; cdr3_aa: CASRGRPNTGELFF; cdr3_nt: TGTGCCAGTCGGGGGAGGCCGAACACCGGGGAGCTGTTTTTT
j_call: TRBJ2-1; d_call: TRBD2; v_call: TRBV28; clone_size: -; cdr3_aa: CASVRGAGGGSEFF; cdr3_nt: TGTGCCAGCGTCCGTGGAGCGGGAGGTGGTAGTGAGTTCTTC
j_call: TRBJ2-7; d_call: TRBD2; v_call: TRBV4-1; clone_size: -; cdr3_aa: CASSQEVLAATYEQYF; cdr3_nt: TGCGCCAGCAGCCAAGAAGTGCTAGCGGCAACCTACGAGCAGTACTTC
j_call: TRBJ2-5; d_call: TRBD2; v_call: TRBV27; clone_size: once; cdr3_aa: CASSSTSGLWETQYF; cdr3_nt: TGTGCCAGCAGTTCGACTAGCGGGTTATGGGAGACCCAGTACTTC
j_call: TRBJ1-3; d_call: -; v_call: TRBV5-1; clone_size: -; cdr3_aa: CASSLEGLTGNTIYF; cdr3_nt: TGCGCCAGCAGCTTAGAGGGCCTTACTGGAAACACCATATATTTT
j_call: TRBJ2-5; d_call: -; v_call: TRBV5-1; clone_size: -; cdr3_aa: CASSLAAGRETQYF; cdr3_nt: TGCGCCAGCAGCTTGGCCGCCGGTCGGGAGACCCAGTACTTC
j_call: TRBJ2-1; d_call: -; v_call: TRBV5-4; clone_size: -; cdr3_aa: CASSPGQYNEQFF; cdr3_nt: TGTGCCAGCAGCCCCGGACAGTACAATGAGCAGTTCTTC